A selection of T cell receptor beta chains follows, all from one sample in a study of CD8+CD57+ T cells in acquired aplastic anemia. Using its own MiXCR run on the reads, TCRdb lists one record per CDR3 protein. The sample records approximately 270,000 distinct CDR3 sequences, approximately 55% being singletons. Sequenced: sorted CD4+, CD8+, or CD8+CD57+ T cells (not recorded which) from PBMCs. These receptors all stem from a human donor with severe aplastic anemia or a healthy control (not recorded which). The CDR3 runs from the conserved cysteine through the conserved F or W. D genes are given only for firm matches. Where a row states a size, it is once, few, many or the class of an expanded clone; other rows omit it.

CASSFGTRVTEAFF,TGCGCCAGCAGCTTCGGGACGCGGGTCACTGAAGCTTTCTTT,14,TRBV5-1,-,-,TRBJ1-1
CASSPRALQGEQFF,TGTGCCAGCAGCCCGAGAGCCTTACAAGGGGAGCAGTTCTTC,14,TRBV25-1,-,-,TRBJ2-1
CATSDRPADSASTDTQYF,TGTGCCACCAGTGACCGACCAGCGGACAGTGCTAGCACAGATACGCAGTATTTT,18,TRBV24-1,-,-,TRBJ2-3
CASSLGGPMSGELFF,TGTGCCAGCAGCTTAGGAGGTCCCATGAGCGGGGAGCTGTTTTTT,15,TRBV7-6,-,-,TRBJ2-2
CATSRDTEAFF,TGTGCCACCAGCAGAGATACTGAAGCTTTCTTT,11,TRBV15,-,-,TRBJ1-1
CASSLAGLAGNEQFF,TGTGCCAGCAGCTTAGCAGGACTAGCGGGAAATGAGCAGTTCTTC,15,TRBV7-9,TRBD2,once,TRBJ2-1
CATSRTREDNEQFF,TGTGCCACCAGCAGAACCAGGGAGGACAATGAGCAGTTCTTC,14,TRBV15,-,-,TRBJ2-1
CASSTGGVGYGYTF,TGCGCCAGCAGCACCGGGGGCGTCGGCTATGGCTACACCTTC,14,TRBV5-1,-,-,TRBJ1-2
CASSMGIRVYGEQYF,TGTGCCAGTAGTATGGGGATTCGGGTTTACGGCGAGCAGTACTTC,15,TRBV19,-,few,TRBJ2-7
CASTREGSYGYTFGSGARSPLHF,-,23,TRBV25-1,-,once,TRBJ1-6
CATSKAGEAEQYF,TGTGCCACCAGTAAAGCAGGAGAGGCCGAGCAGTACTTC,13,TRBV24-1,-,-,TRBJ2-7
CASSVRGIGEKLFF,TGCGCCAGCAGTGTAAGGGGGATAGGTGAAAAACTGTTTTTT,14,TRBV10-1,-,many,TRBJ1-4
CASSQRGGGNTIYF,TGTGCCAGCAGCCAACGGGGCGGTGGAAACACCATATATTTT,14,TRBV25-1,-,-,TRBJ1-3
CASSLAGGARYGYTF,TGTGCCAGCAGTCTTGCCGGGGGCGCGAGGTATGGCTACACCTTC,15,TRBV2,-,once,TRBJ1-2
CASSLEGRDNEQFF,TGCGCCAGCAGCTTGGAGGGCAGGGACAATGAGCAGTTCTTC,14,TRBV5-1,-,few,TRBJ2-1
CASNLGQGGSPLHF,TGCGCCAGCAACCTGGGACAGGGGGGTTCACCCCTCCACTTT,14,TRBV10-2,TRBD1,once,TRBJ1-6
CASSSGTSGGGDTQYF,TGTGCCAGCAGTTCTGGGACTAGCGGGGGGGGAGATACGCAGTATTTT,16,TRBV12-3/TRBV12-4,TRBD2,-,TRBJ2-3
CASSEESLSRKPLHF,TGTGCCAGCAGTGAGGAATCCTTATCCAGGAAGCCCCTCCACTTT,15,TRBV2,-,many,TRBJ1-6
CASSYSGTSSSPLHF,TGTGCCAGCAGTTACTCAGGGACATCAAGTTCACCCCTCCACTTT,15,TRBV6-5,-,-,TRBJ1-6
CANAESSNQPQHF,TGTGCAAACGCGGAGAGTAGCAATCAGCCCCAGCATTTT,13,TRBV10-3,-,-,TRBJ1-5
CASSYASLTDTQYF,TGTGCCAGCAGTTACGCCAGTTTAACAGATACGCAGTATTTT,14,TRBV6-5,-,once,TRBJ2-3
CASSLLGTVSYEQYF,TGTGCCAGCAGCTTATTGGGGACAGTCTCCTACGAGCAGTACTTC,15,TRBV7-8,TRBD1,-,TRBJ2-7
CSASSLLAVYNEQYF,TGCAGTGCTAGTTCCCTCCTAGCGGTCTACAATGAGCAGTATTTT,15,TRBV20-1,TRBD2,-,TRBJ2-3
CASSPPGETEAFF,TGTGCCAGCAGCCCTCCAGGGGAGACTGAAGCTTTCTTT,13,TRBV9,-,few,TRBJ1-1
CASSVRVVEKLFF,TGTGCCAGCAGTGTCAGGGTTGTGGAAAAACTGTTTTTT,13,TRBV2,-,-,TRBJ1-4
CAIINNEQFF,TGTGCCATCATCAACAATGAGCAGTTCTTC,10,TRBV10-3,-,-,TRBJ2-1
CASSYRDRATSDYNEQFF,TGTGCCAGCAGCTACCGGGACAGGGCGACTTCAGACTACAATGAGCAGTTCTTC,18,TRBV7-8,TRBD1,many,TRBJ2-1
CASSDLRGGISGANVLTF,TGTGCCAGCAGTGATTTAAGGGGAGGGATCTCTGGGGCCAACGTCCTGACTTTC,18,TRBV25-1,TRBD2,many,TRBJ2-6
CSARAGFNDGLFF,TGCAGTGCTAGGGCAGGGTTTAATGATGGGCTGTTTTTT,13,TRBV20-1,-,-,TRBJ1-4